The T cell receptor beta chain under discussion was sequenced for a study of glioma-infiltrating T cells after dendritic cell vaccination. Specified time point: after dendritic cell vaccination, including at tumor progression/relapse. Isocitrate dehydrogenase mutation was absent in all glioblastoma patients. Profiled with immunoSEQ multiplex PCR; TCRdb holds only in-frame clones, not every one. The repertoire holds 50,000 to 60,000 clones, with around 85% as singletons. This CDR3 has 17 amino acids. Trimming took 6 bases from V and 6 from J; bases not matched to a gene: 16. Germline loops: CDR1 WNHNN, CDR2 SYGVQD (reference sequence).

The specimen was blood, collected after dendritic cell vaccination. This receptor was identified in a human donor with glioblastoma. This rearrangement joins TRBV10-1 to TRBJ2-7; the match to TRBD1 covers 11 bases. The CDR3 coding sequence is TGCGCCAGCAGGAGTTCGGTGCCGGGACAGGGGGTGTGCGAGCAGTACTTC. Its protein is CASRSSVPGQGVCEQYF.